This TCR beta chain was captured by sequencing in a study of blood T cell repertoires in COVID-19. Turning to the study itself: T cells, B-cell-depleted T cells, or PBMCs provided the cDNA or gDNA that served as material.

The CDR3 length is 15 residues. Germline CDR1 reads SGHAT; CDR2 reads FQNNGV. The ends were cut back, 5 bases at V and 8 bases at J, with 18 bases in the middle. Profiling relied on immunoSEQ multiplex PCR, and the TCRdb table lists in-frame clones only, not all of them. The sample carries a few hundred thousand clones, 70% to 90% recorded once. The sample holds a few counts of this clone. The sequenced sample was peripheral blood. This clonotype was obtained from a woman aged 70-85 years with acute or convalescent COVID-19. The gene calls are TRBV11-2 and TRBJ1-4, with unresolved D. CDR3 protein: CASSELEGRGEKLFF. CDR3 sequence (DNA): TGTGCCAGCAGCGAGCTGGAAGGGAGAGGCGAAAAACTGTTTTTT.